This T cell receptor beta chain came from a study of glioma-infiltrating T cells. Points from the study as a whole: CDR3 overlap between tissue and blood was very small. Gliomas, especially low-grade, showed above-expected tissue-blood divergence; non-neoplastic patients showed below.

The iRepertoire nested amplicon-rescue multiplex PCR amplified TCR alpha and beta CDR3s from RNA. TCRdb passed the multiplex PCR reads through MiXCR, listing each CDR3 protein once. The sample holds around 100,000 distinct CDR3 sequences, 25% to 30% seen once. Note on this clonotype: Its antigen is not identified.

Sequencing was carried out using glioma tissue, nonneoplastic brain tissue, or PBMCs (not recorded which). The sequence was collected from a human donor with low-grade glioma or glioblastoma, undergoing nonglioma brain surgery, or in good health (not recorded which).

CDR3: CASSLDGNYEQYF. CDR3 bases: TGCGCCAGCAGCTTGGACGGGAACTACGAGCAGTACTTC. J is TRBJ2-7 and V is TRBV5-1; maybe TRBD2 (5 bases). This CDR3 has 13 amino acids. V lost 0 bases and J lost 3, with 7 bases in between. Per germline, CDR1 SGHRS and CDR2 YFSETQ.